This T cell receptor beta chain was sequenced during a study of blood T cell repertoires in COVID-19. The wider study: The United States, Italy and Spain provided the acute and convalescent COVID-19 samples.

Germline values: CDR1 MGHRA, CDR2 YSYEKL. The CDR3 loop spans 15 amino acids. V lost 3 bases to trimming and J lost 6 bases; unmatched junction nucleotides: 7. Per the original methods: By means of reference gene primer amplification, nucleated cell counts were estimated. Libraries were prepared by immunoSEQ multiplex PCR; TCRdb keeps only in-frame clonotypes and omits some of them. That table is the source of V, J and clone size, and D and trimming were worked out from the DNA. Here the sample spans about 110,000 clones, approximately 80% being singletons. The clonotype comes from a woman aged 55 to 70 with acute or convalescent COVID-19. What was sequenced was peripheral blood. This sequence joins TRBV4-1 and TRBJ1-5; 8 bases match TRBD1. This chain's CDR3 is CASSQFGQGTQPQHF. The DNA of the CDR3 is TGCGCCAGCAGCCAGTTCGGACAGGGTACTCAGCCCCAGCATTTT.